This T cell receptor (beta chain) was captured in a study of regulatory T cells in long-lasting Graves disease. General study points: Sample size was small, which may have lowered accuracy. Sharing of public clonotypes was greater in persistent patients (under 3,000) than in new patients (about 970). The work looked only at peripheral blood and did not look at thyroid tissue.

According to the study, TCR beta libraries were built with iRepertoire HTBI primers and CDR3-region Arm-PCR. TCRdb ran MiXCR on the multiplex PCR reads and lists one entry per CDR3 protein. The sample shows 200,000 to 250,000 distinct CDR3 sequences, 20% to 25% of them seen only once. This clonotype was recorded at least ten times. As yet, its antigen is unknown. The CDR3 has 14 residues. V lost 6 bases and J lost 0, with 13 bases in between. The germline V gene has CDR1 SGHRS and CDR2 YFSETQ. Time point in this sample: newly diagnosed GD, antithyroid drugs for less than 3 months. The TCR library used RNA extracted from PBMCs.

The clonotype comes from a female donor with Graves disease. The V call is TRBV5-1, the J call TRBJ2-7; D is unclear. The specimen was peripheral blood mononuclear cells (PBMCs), collected at new diagnosis, from a patient treated with antithyroid drugs. In DNA, the CDR3 is TGCGCCAGCACCTTCGGACCTCCCTCCTACGAGCAGTACTTC. Encoded protein: CASTFGPPSYEQYF.